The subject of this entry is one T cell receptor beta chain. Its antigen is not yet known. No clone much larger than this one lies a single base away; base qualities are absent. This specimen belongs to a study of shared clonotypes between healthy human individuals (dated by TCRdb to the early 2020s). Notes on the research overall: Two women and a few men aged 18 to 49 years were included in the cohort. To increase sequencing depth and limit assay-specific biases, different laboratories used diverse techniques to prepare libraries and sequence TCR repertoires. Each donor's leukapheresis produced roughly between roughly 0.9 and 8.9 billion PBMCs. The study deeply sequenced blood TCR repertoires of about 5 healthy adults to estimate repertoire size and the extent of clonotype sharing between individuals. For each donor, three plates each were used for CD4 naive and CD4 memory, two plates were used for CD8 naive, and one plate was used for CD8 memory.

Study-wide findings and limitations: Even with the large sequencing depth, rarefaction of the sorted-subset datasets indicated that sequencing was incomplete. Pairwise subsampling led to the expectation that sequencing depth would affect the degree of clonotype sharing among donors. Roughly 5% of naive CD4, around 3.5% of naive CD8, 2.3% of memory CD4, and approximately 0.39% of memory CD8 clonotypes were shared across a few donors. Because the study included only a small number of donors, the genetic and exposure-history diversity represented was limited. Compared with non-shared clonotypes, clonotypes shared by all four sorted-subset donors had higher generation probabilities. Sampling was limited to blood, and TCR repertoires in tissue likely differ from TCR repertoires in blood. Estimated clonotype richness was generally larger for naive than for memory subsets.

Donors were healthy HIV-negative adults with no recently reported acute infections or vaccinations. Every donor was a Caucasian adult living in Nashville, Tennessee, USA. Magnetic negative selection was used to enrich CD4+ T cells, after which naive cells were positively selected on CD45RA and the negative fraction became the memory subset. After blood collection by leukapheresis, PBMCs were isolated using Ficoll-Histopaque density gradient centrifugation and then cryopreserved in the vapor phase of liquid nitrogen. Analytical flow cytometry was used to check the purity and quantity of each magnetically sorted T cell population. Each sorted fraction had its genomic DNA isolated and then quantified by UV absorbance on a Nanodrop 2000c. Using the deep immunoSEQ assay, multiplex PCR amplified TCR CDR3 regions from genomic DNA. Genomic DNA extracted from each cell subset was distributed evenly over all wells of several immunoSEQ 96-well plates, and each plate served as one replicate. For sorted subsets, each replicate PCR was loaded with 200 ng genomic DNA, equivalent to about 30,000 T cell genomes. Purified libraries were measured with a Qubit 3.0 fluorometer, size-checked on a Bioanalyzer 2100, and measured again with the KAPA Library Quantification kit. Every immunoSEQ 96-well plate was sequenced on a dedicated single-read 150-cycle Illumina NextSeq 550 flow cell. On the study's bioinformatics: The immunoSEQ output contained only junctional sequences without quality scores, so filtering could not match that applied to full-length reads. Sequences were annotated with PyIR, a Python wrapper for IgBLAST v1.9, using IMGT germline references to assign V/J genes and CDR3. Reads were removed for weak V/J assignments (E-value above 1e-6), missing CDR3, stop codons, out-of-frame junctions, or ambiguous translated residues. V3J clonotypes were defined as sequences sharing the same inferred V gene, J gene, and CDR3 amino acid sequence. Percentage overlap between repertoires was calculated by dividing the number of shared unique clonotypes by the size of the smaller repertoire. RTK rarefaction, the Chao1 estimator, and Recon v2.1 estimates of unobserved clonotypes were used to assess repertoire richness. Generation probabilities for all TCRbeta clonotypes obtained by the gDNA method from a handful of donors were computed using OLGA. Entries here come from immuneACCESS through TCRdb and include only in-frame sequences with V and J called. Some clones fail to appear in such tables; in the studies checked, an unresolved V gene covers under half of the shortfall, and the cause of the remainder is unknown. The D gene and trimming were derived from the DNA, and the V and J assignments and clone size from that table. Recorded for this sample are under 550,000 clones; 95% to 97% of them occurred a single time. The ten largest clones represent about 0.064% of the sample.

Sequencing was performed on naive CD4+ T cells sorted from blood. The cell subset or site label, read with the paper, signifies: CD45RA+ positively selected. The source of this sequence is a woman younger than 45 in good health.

The CDR3: CASSLGERETQYF. The nucleotide sequence reads TGTGCCAGCAGCTTAGGAGAGCGGGAGACCCAGTACTTC. The chain links TRBV7-8 with TRBJ2-5; possibly the D gene is TRBD2, per 5 matching bases. V was cut back by 1 base and J by 5 bases, leaving a gap of 8 bases between them. From a lookup of the germline V gene, CDR1 and CDR2 are SGHVS and FQNEAQ. Spanning cysteine to phenylalanine, the CDR3 consists of 13 amino acids. This entry keeps only the CDR3 DNA: 39 bases, framed from base 1.